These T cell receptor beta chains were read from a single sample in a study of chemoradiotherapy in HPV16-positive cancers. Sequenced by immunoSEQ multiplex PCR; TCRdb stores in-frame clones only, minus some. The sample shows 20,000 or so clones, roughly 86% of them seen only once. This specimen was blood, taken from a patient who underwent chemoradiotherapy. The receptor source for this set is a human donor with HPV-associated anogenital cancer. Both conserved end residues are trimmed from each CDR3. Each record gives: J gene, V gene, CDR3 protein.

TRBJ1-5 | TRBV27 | ASSLSVGGPGDRGPEPQH
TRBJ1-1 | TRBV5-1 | ASSSLAATNTEAF
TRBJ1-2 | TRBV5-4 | ASSLDSYGYT
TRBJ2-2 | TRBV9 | ASSAISPNTGELF
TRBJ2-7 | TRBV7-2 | ASSLELGEQY
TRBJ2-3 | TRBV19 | ASSSKGPASTDTQY
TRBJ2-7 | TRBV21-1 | ASSKKIGGRGPYEQY
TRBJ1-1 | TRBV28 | ASSFGSFVWAF
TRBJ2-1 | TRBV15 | ATSRDSARRYEQF
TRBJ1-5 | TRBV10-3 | AIGQGSGNQPQH
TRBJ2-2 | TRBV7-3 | ASSLSLASTSTGELF
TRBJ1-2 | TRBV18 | ASSRPQGFTNYGYT
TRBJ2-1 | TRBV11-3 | ASSLLSGGPSYNEQF
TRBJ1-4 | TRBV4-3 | ASSQDQGNGEKLF
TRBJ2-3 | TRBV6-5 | ASSRRTGTDTQY
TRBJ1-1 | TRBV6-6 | ASSYENTEAF
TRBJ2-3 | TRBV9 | ASSSNAGGGADTQY
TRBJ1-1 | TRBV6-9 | ASHRLNTEAF
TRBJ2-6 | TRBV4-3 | ASSQDRDSGANVLT
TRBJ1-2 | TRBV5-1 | ASSLLGDYGYT
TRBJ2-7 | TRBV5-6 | ASRFRTVHHEQY
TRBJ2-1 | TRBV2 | ATRGSYNEQF
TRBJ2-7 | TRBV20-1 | SATYEQY
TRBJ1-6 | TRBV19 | ASSIDQDYNSPLH
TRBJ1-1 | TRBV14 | ASSQAMGRTEAF
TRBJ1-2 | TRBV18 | ASSRNDPQSGYT
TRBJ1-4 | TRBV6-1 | AVGGFLGEKLF
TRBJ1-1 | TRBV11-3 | ASSLGSGRDTEAF
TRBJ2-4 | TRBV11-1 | ASSLATGPPLQY
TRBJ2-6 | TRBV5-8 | ASSRYYSGANVLT
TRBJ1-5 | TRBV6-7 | ASSPQGRSNQPQH
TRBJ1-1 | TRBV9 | ASRPFRGIYAEAF
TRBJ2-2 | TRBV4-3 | ASSQEKTLGGGTGELF
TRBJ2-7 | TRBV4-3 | ASSQETGTPYEQY
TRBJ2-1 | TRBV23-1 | ASSPVGGTEAYNEQF
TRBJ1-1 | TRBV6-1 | ASTEGVENTEAF
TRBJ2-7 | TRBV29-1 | SVVIFRPQGTSYEQY
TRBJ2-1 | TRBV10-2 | ASSELADRDNEQF
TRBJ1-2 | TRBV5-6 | ASTLWGTFPFQEGYT
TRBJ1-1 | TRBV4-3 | ASSGDRGYTEAF
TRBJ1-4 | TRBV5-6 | ASSSEAQGWGKLF
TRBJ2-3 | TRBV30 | AWRYPPPSGKMDTQY
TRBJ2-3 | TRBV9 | ASSPEVFYTDTQY
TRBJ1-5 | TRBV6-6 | ASSSPGVSQPQH
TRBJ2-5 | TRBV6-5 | ASSSSMGEETQY
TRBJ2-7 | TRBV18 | ASSPSTGQGAYEQY
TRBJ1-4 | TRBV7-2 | ASSLGRGFTTNEKLF
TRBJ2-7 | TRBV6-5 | ASSYSLGNEQY